Sequencing of this T cell receptor (beta chain) was carried out in a study of vaccination effects on CD4 cells after COVID-19. Study-level findings and limits: The study got few convalescent patients and did not collect any early post-infection timepoints.

As to this clone: Its target is not known.

The V and J ends lost 5 bases and 10 bases, in that order; junction bases with no gene match: 10. CDR3 length equals 14 residues. Germline CDR1 and CDR2: SGHTA and FQGTGA. Profiled with immunoSEQ multiplex PCR; TCRdb holds only in-frame clones, not every one. The data contain around 81,000 clones, around 74% of them singletons. ViraFEST expansion of antigen-specific CD4+ T cells with viral peptide pools preceded sequencing. It was after approximately 11 days of culture that CD4+ T cells were isolated. Subjects were given two BNT162b2 or mRNA-1273 vaccine doses. The sample in question was CD4+ T cells from PBMCs cultured with HCoV-OC43 spike peptides, obtained after COVID-19 vaccination. Subset defined: HCoV-OC43 spike overlapping peptide pool stimulation. This rearrangement joins TRBV7-3 to TRBJ2-3; 9 bases match TRBD1. This TCR was recovered from a human donor who received a COVID-19 vaccine. CDR3 in DNA: TGTGCCAGCAGCCCAACAGGGGGCCCGAGGGCGCAGTATTTT. Translating it yields CASSPTGGPRAQYF.